The 25 T cell receptor beta chains given below trace back to one sample, sequenced in a study of cytomegalovirus exposure and HLA in healthy donors. Use of 60 Vbeta and 13 Jbeta primers characterized the PCR. Libraries were prepared by immunoSEQ multiplex PCR; TCRdb keeps only in-frame clonotypes and omits some of them. The data show tens of thousands of clones, approximately 70% seen once. Sequencing was carried out using PBMCs. Source of these receptors: a man aged 25-45 years in good health and CMV-seronegative.

V is TRBV5-5 and J is TRBJ2-5; D not resolved. The germline V and J ends were trimmed by 4 bases and 5 bases, with 9 bases remaining between them. Germline loops: CDR1 SGHKS, CDR2 YYEKEE (reference sequence). The CDR3 is 12 amino acids. The CDR3 DNA reads TGTGCCAGCAGCCCCACCAGGGAGACCCAGTACTTC. Protein product: CASSPTRETQYF.

The rearrangement joins TRBV6-4 to TRBJ1-6; TRBD1 aligns across 8 bases. Germline CDR1 reads MRHNA; CDR2 reads SNTAGT. This CDR3 is 19 amino acids long. The ends lost 6 bases at V and 1 base at J; junction bases unmatched: 14. The CDR3 DNA reads TGTGCCAGCAGCCGGGACAGGTTACGCCCGGGGTCCTATAATTCACCCCTCCACTTT. Translated, it gives CASSRDRLRPGSYNSPLHF.

This chain connects TRBV5-4 to TRBJ1-1; D is ambiguous. V lost 4 bases to trimming and J lost 4 bases, with 11 bases between them. CDR3 length: 13 residues. Per the germline V gene, CDR1 is SGHNT and CDR2 is YYREEE (reference sequence). The CDR3, as DNA: TGTGCCAGCAGCGTCGGACTCGCCACTGAAGCTTTCTTT. Amino acids: CASSVGLATEAFF.

The V gene is TRBV10-3, the J gene TRBJ2-1; unclear D gene. The CDR3 is made up of 13 amino acids. The V and J ends lost 3 bases and 0 bases respectively, with 3 bases between them. The germline gives CDR1 ENHRY, CDR2 SYGVKD. CDR3 protein: CAISDGSYNEQFF. DNA for the CDR3: TGTGCCATCAGTGACGGCTCCTACAATGAGCAGTTCTTC.

With regard to this clone: Germline and junction disagree at one end, which may indicate a read error. The chain combines TRBV13 with TRBJ2-2, with a possible D match to TRBD2 (6 bases). Germline V gives CDR1 PRHDT, CDR2 FYEKMQ (reference sequence). This CDR3 is 15 amino acids long. CDR3 amino acids: CARSRDGGSTGELFF. The DNA of the CDR3 is TGTGCCCGCAGCCGAGATGGGGGGAGCACCGGGGAGCTGTTTTTT.

This sequence joins TRBV6-4 and TRBJ2-7; 9 nucleotides line up with TRBD1. V was clipped by 5 bases and J by 5 bases; unmatched bases: 10. CDR3 length: 15 residues. The V gene's germline CDR1 is MRHNA and CDR2 SNTAGT. The CDR3 sequence: CASSPGGGTGHEQYF. In nucleotides, the CDR3 is TGTGCCAGCAGTCCAGGGGGAGGGACAGGGCACGAGCAGTACTTC.

The V call is TRBV27, the J call TRBJ2-1, with D perhaps matching TRBD1 (5 bases). This CDR3 comprises 12 residues. The V gene lost 8 bases and the J gene lost 2 bases, with 7 bases spanning the gap. Germline CDR1 is MNHEY and CDR2 is SMNVEV (reference sequence). This CDR3 reads CASQQAYNEQFF. The DNA for the CDR3 is TGTGCCAGCCAACAGGCCTACAATGAGCAGTTCTTC.

This chain joins TRBV5-1 and TRBJ2-7; a possible D gene is TRBD1 (5 bases). V was clipped by 3 bases and J by 2 bases, with 12 bases between them. This CDR3 has 14 residues. Looked up from germline, CDR1 is SGHRS and CDR2 is YFSETQ. For the CDR3, the DNA is TGCGCCAGCAGCTGGGGCAGGAACGCCTACGAGCAGTACTTC. It translates to CASSWGRNAYEQYF.

V gene TRBV9 combines with J gene TRBJ2-3; 8 bases line up with TRBD2. The CDR3 consists of 14 residues. Germline CDR1 is SGDLS and CDR2 is YYNGEE. Losses at the gene ends were 7 bases for V and 1 base for J; bases not matched to a gene: 5. The CDR3, as DNA: TGTGCCAGCTCGAGCGGGAGTGGCACAGATACGCAGTATTTT. This sequence encodes CASSSGSGTDTQYF.

This clone has only a few counts. The V call is TRBV7-9, the J call TRBJ1-5, with a weak D call TRBD1 (5 bases). CDR3 length equals 13 residues. The germline V and J ends were trimmed by 1 base and 7 bases, with 8 bases remaining between them. Germline CDR1 reads SEHNR; CDR2 reads FQNEAQ (reference sequence). The CDR3 nucleotides read TGTGCCAGCAGCTTAGGTGGGGCACAGCCCCAGCATTTT. Its protein product is CASSLGGAQPQHF.

The CDR3 sequence: CATRPDRFRDGYTF. CDR3 nucleotides: TGTGCCACCAGACCGGACAGGTTCAGGGATGGCTACACCTTC. V gene TRBV15 combines with J gene TRBJ1-2, with 7 bases fitting TRBD1. Per the germline V gene, CDR1 is LNHNV and CDR2 is YYDKDF (reference sequence). V lost 6 bases and J lost 6; bases outside the gene matches: 10. The CDR3 extends over 14 amino acids.

The J gene is TRBJ2-3, the V gene TRBV6-1; tentatively, D is TRBD1 (6 bases). The CDR3 has 14 amino acids. Deletions cut 9 bases from V and 0 bases from J, with 13 bases between. The germline gives CDR1 MNHNS, CDR2 SASEGT. The CDR3: CASEPGHSTDTQYF. The CDR3 DNA is TGTGCCAGTGAACCGGGACACAGCACAGATACGCAGTATTTT.

V usage is TRBV18 and J usage is TRBJ1-1, with no clear D. Trimming pared 3 bases from V and 1 base from J, leaving 3 bases between. This CDR3 is built from 12 residues. The germline V gene has CDR1 KGHSH and CDR2 LQKENI. The CDR3 coding sequence is TGTGCCAGCTCACCCGGGAACACTGAAGCTTTCTTT. Its protein is CASSPGNTEAFF.

This chain connects TRBV6-5 to TRBJ2-4; perhaps TRBD2 as D (5 bases). With 4 bases removed from V and 9 bases from J, the gap between germline ends came to 16 bases. Germline-derived CDR1 and CDR2 are MNHEY and SVGAGI. This CDR3 region has 14 residues. Written as DNA, the CDR3 is TGTGCCAGCAGTTCCTCCCGGGGAGTAGGCATTCAGTACTTC. This translates into CASSSSRGVGIQYF.

The V call is TRBV29-1, the J call TRBJ2-7; TRBD2 is a possible D gene (6 bases). The CDR3 totals 12 residues. From germline, CDR1 is SQVTM and CDR2 ANQGSEA. Trimming cost V 5 bases and J 4 bases, with 12 bases left between them. In DNA form, the CDR3 reads TGCAGCGTTACTCTTCGGGGGTACGAGCAGTACGTC. This codes for CSVTLRGYEQYV.

This clone turned up a few times. The gene calls are TRBV30 and TRBJ1-3, with D unresolved. The germline V gene encodes CDR1 GTSNPN and CDR2 SVGIG (reference sequence). V lost 1 base and J 0 bases, leaving 7 bases between the germline ends. The CDR3 is made up of 14 amino acids. The CDR3 DNA reads TGTGCCTGGAGTGGAGGGCTCTCTGGAAACACCATATATTTT. Its protein product is CAWSGGLSGNTIYF.

In its sample, this clone was seen a few times. The chain joins TRBV10-3 to TRBJ1-5; D remains unclear. There are 14 residues in the CDR3. The germline V gene encodes CDR1 ENHRY and CDR2 SYGVKD. The V end was cut by 3 bases, the J end by 0 bases, with 6 bases between. The CDR3 nucleotides read TGTGCCATCAGTGAACTCGATAGCAATCAGCCCCAGCATTTT. Translation gives CAISELDSNQPQHF.

V is TRBV2 and J is TRBJ1-4; the match to TRBD1 covers 8 bases. Germline CDR1 reads SNHLY; CDR2 reads FYNNEI. The CDR3 consists of 16 residues. V gave up 5 bases and J gave up 0 bases; unmatched junction bases: 5. The CDR3 region is CASSKGQVTTNEKLFF. CDR3 in DNA: TGTGCCAGCAGTAAGGGACAGGTCACAACTAATGAAAAACTGTTTTTT.

This rearrangement joins TRBV14 to TRBJ1-2, with no clear D. The V gene's germline CDR1 is SGHDN and CDR2 FVKESK. There are 14 residues in the CDR3. Trimming shortened V by 0 bases and J by 4 bases, and 9 bases separated the two germline ends. CDR3 residues: CASSQDLGLYGYTF. CDR3 in DNA: TGTGCCAGCAGCCAAGATCTGGGCCTCTATGGCTACACCTTC.

This chain connects TRBV4-1 to TRBJ2-5; 10 nucleotides line up with TRBD1. TRBJ2-7 matches the DNA end more closely, so the J call is doubtful. The V gene's germline CDR1 is MGHRA and CDR2 YSYEKL. The CDR3 spans 15 residues. This chain's CDR3 is CASSHPGQGIYEQYF. DNA of the CDR3: TGCGCCAGCAGCCATCCGGGACAGGGGATCTACGAGCAGTACTTC.

This clone was detected only once. The rearrangement links TRBV27 to TRBJ2-5, with 9 bases matching TRBD2. This CDR3 is 15 amino acids long. The germline V gene has CDR1 MNHEY and CDR2 SMNVEV (reference sequence). V was pared by 2 bases and J by 3 bases, with 4 bases of the junction left unmatched. The CDR3 loop is CASSLTGTSKETQYF. The CDR3 DNA reads TGTGCCAGCAGTTTAACCGGGACTAGCAAAGAGACCCAGTACTTC.

J is TRBJ1-5 and V is TRBV4-1, with D hard to call. Germline V lookup: CDR1 MGHRA, CDR2 YSYEKL. This CDR3 has 16 residues. The germline V and J ends were trimmed by 0 bases and 0 bases, with 9 bases remaining between them. The CDR3 is CASSQDRSYSNQPQHF. CDR3 nucleotide sequence: TGCGCCAGCAGCCAAGATCGCAGTTATAGCAATCAGCCCCAGCATTTT.

The chain couples TRBV4-1 to TRBJ2-1; the D gene is possibly TRBD2 (5 bases). This CDR3 comprises 15 residues. V lost 1 base and J 6 bases, leaving 13 bases between the germline ends. Per the germline V gene, CDR1 is MGHRA and CDR2 is YSYEKL. The CDR3 bases are TGCGCCAGCAGCCAAGCTGGTGGGAGTGTCAATGAGCAGTTCTTC. Translating gives CASSQAGGSVNEQFF.

Only one count was recorded for this clone. The V and J genes are TRBV29-1 and TRBJ2-7; the D gene is possibly TRBD1 (6 bases). The CDR3 sequence is 12 residues long. CDR1 and CDR2 (germline): SQVTM, ANQGSEA. V gave up 4 bases and J gave up 4 bases, with 11 bases separating them. CDR3 loop: CSVGQVWYEQYF. As DNA, the CDR3 is TGCAGCGTTGGACAGGTTTGGTACGAGCAGTACTTC.

The chain is built from TRBV7-9 and TRBJ2-1; 10 nucleotides align to TRBD2. This CDR3 is built from 14 residues. The V gene end was trimmed by 5 bases and the J gene end by 5 bases; junction bases not matched to a gene: 3. Germline V CDR1 and CDR2: SEHNR, FQNEAQ (reference sequence). The CDR3 here is CASSRTSGDNEQFF. The CDR3 nucleotides are TGTGCCAGCAGCAGGACTAGCGGAGACAATGAGCAGTTCTTC.